The entry that follows covers one T cell receptor (beta chain) sequence. The specificity of this receptor is unknown. Base qualities are not provided; no much larger clone lies one nucleotide away. CDR1 SGHRS and CDR2 YFSETQ are derived from the germline V gene. The V end loses 0 bases and the J end loses 0 bases, and a stretch of 7 bases separates them. Counted from cysteine to phenylalanine, this CDR3 has 15 amino acids. Only the CDR3 region is kept as DNA, spanning 45 bases read in frame from base 1. TCRbeta CDR3 regions were amplified from genomic DNA by means of the immunoSEQ Assay, a bias-controlled multiplex PCR. On the study's bioinformatics: Within the assay, amplification of reference gene primers was used to estimate how many nucleated cells each sample contained. Sequence reads were collapsed and filtered to measure the absolute abundance of every unique TCRbeta CDR3 rearrangement. For each sample, productive Simpson clonality was calculated as the square root of Simpson's diversity index over productive rearrangements. The source is immuneACCESS, and TCRdb retained only in-frame sequences with V and J called. Part of the clones is not carried over; for the studies checked, unresolved V genes explain less than half of this, and the remainder is unexplained. V and J calls and clone size are given by that table; D and trimming were obtained from the DNA. The sample table records 40,000 to 45,000 clones; about 89% of these occur just once. In total, the top ten clones hold 20% to 25% of the sample.

Each collaborating institution followed its own protocols to collect whole blood in K2EDTA tubes. For TCRbeta analysis, collaborator samples were shipped as frozen whole blood, as isolated PBMCs, or as DNA extracted from either sample type. The sample belongs to a study of blood T cell repertoires in COVID-19 (dated by TCRdb to between 2020 and 2021). Regarding the study in general: Samples covering the acute and convalescent phases of COVID-19 were provided by collaborators in the United States, Italy and Spain. The material from the prospective study consisted of cDNA or gDNA derived from T cells, B-cell-depleted T cells, or PBMCs. Subjects who had been exposed to COVID-19, were actively infected with it, or had recovered from it provided the deeply sampled blood TCRbeta repertoires that made up the dataset. A freely available public database, intended as a resource for researchers studying the immune response to SARS-CoV-2, is where the repertoires were released. The samples were drawn from the first 160 participants of the ongoing ImmuneRACE study and from 950 to 1,500 subjects provided by 6 global collaborators. A de-identified subject ID, COVID-19 status, age in years and sex were almost always included in the sample metadata. Where available, HLA class I and class II types were taken from metadata supplied by the sample provider and were not determined by assay-based typing. The paper as a whole reports these results and caveats: The amount of clinical and demographic metadata varied by source and participant and was provided uncurated.

The source material was peripheral blood. The receptor comes from a man aged 50-60 years with active COVID-19. The sequence joins TRBV5-1 to TRBJ2-1; the D segment cannot be called with confidence. The DNA sequence is as follows: TGCGCCAGCAGCTTGGAATCGGGCTCCTACAATGAGCAGTTCTTC. This encodes CASSLESGSYNEQFF.